The sample holds many counts of the clone carrying this T cell receptor (beta chain). This CDR3 has 14 residues. Trimming shortened V by 5 bases and J by 0 bases, and 10 bases separated the two germline ends. Looked up from germline, CDR1 is SQVTM and CDR2 is ANQGSEA. This sample is part of a study of metastatic and nonmetastatic thyroid tumors. No patient had received any treatment before thyroid surgery. In the original processing: Researchers built a distant-metastasis classifier for papillary thyroid cancer that drew on CDR3 differences across clinicopathological groups. TCRdb re-called clones from the PCR reads using MiXCR. These V and J calls rely on TCRdb rather than the paper's analysis. This table has about 59,000 clones, roughly 15% appearing once.

This sequence originates from a male donor with papillary thyroid cancer or a benign thyroid nodule (not recorded which). Some clones in this sample may be carry-over from other donors' samples. The chain couples TRBV29-1 to TRBJ2-2; the D is unclear. The sequenced material came from blood. CDR3 DNA: TGCAGCGTTTTTGGCGGAACGAACACCGGGGAGCTGTTTTTT. Its translation: CSVFGGTNTGELFF.